This T cell receptor (beta chain) was found in a study of a mutant IDH1 vaccine in newly diagnosed glioma. Whole-study context: Treated patients comprised around 60% males and about 38% females, mean age roughly 37 years.

CDR3 length: 15 residues. Trimming stripped 3 bases from V and 4 bases from J, with 13 bases between. The germline gives CDR1 LNHDA, CDR2 SQIVND (reference sequence). As to time point: week 11, during vaccination. The vaccine gave 300 ug of a 20-mer mutant IDH1 peptide subcutaneously per dose. Remarks on this clone: The antigen is unknown.

Profiled with immunoSEQ multiplex PCR; TCRdb holds only in-frame clones, not every one. Here the sample spans 55,000 or so clones, 75% to 95% being singletons. Findings and caveats of the study: Evidence of vaccine-induced immune responses was documented in approximately 93% of patients.

The V and J genes are TRBV19 and TRBJ1-5; D is ambiguous. The clonotype originates from a man aged 45-65 years with glioma. The sample consisted of PBMCs, taken from a glioma patient whose treatment included an IDH1 peptide vaccine. CDR3 protein: CASSMGFYGNQPQHF. CDR3 nucleotides: TGTGCCAGTAGTATGGGGTTTTACGGTAATCAGCCCCAGCATTTT.